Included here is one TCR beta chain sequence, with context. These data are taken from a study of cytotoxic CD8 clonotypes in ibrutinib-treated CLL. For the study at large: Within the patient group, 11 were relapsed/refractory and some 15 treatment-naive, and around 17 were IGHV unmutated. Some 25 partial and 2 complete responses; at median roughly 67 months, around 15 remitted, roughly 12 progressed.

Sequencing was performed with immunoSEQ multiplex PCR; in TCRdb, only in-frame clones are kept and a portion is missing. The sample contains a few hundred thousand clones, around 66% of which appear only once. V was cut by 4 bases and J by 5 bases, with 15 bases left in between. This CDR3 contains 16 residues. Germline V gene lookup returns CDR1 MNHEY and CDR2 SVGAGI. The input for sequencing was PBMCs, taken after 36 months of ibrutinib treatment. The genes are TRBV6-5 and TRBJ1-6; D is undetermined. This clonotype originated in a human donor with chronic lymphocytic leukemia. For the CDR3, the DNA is TGTGCCAGCAGTTCCCACAGAAGGCCAGATAATTCACCCCTCCACTTT. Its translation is CASSSHRRPDNSPLHF.